This TCR beta chain was obtained from a study of blood T cells in healthy people across ages. Overall study results and limits: Compared with aged donors, long-lived donors showed fewer expanded clones, suggesting selection.

Germline-derived CDR1 and CDR2 are MGHRA and YSYEKL. CDR3 length: 13 residues. The V and J ends lost 10 bases and 5 bases, in that order; junction bases with no gene match: 10. In regard to this clonotype: What it recognizes is unknown.

The use of a sample-barcoded 5' primer and a J-beta primer mix characterized a second PCR of roughly 6 to 11 cycles. One entry per CDR3 protein, called by TCRdb with MiXCR from the 5' RACE reads. In the table there are roughly 570,000 distinct CDR3 sequences, 27% of which are singletons. Donor samples were obtained from healthy Caucasian individuals from Russia, aged 6 to 90. Per individual sample, total RNA of at least 5.5 micrograms was extracted. The chain carries TRBV4-1 and TRBJ1-1; 7 nucleotides agree with TRBD1. The sequenced sample was blood. This sequence was found in a woman between 70 and 85 years old in good health. The CDR3 region is CATRRGGLTEAFF. CDR3 bases: TGCGCCACCCGGCGAGGGGGCTTAACTGAAGCTTTCTTT.